This T cell receptor (beta chain) is drawn from a study of post-analysis software for immune sequencing data. Trimming removed 3 bases from V and 3 bases from J, with 13 bases in between. This CDR3 contains 15 residues. From germline, CDR1 is MRHNA and CDR2 SNTAGT. Study conclusions and caveats: Relative to controls, patients had a handful of TRBV segments at higher frequency, with TRBV5-6, TRBV5-1 and TRBV20-1 among these.

A word on this clonotype: What it binds is unknown.

TCR beta libraries were prepared from cDNA with unique molecular identifiers. A single record per CDR3 protein comes from TCRdb applying MiXCR to the PCR reads. Of 750,000 to 950,000 distinct CDR3 sequences listed, 53% were seen once; the top ten hold roughly 4.4%. What was sequenced was blood. The chain recombines TRBV6-4 with TRBJ2-3; possible D gene TRBD2, 6 bases. The TCR was taken from a girl between 10 and 17 years old with multiple sclerosis. CDR3 nucleotides: TGTGCCAGCAGTGAGGGAGGCCAGGGAACAGATACGCAGTATTTT. Translating it yields CASSEGGQGTDTQYF.